The T cell receptor (beta chain) described here comes from a study of blood T cell repertoires in COVID-19. Overall study: Specimens from acute and convalescent COVID-19 originated in the United States, Italy and Spain. Sample material is recorded as cDNA or gDNA derived from T cells, B-cell-depleted T cells, or PBMCs.

In the source study's methods: Amplification with reference gene primers provided the estimates of nucleated cell counts. Data came from immunoSEQ multiplex PCR; TCRdb stores just in-frame clones and leaves some out. The D gene and trimming were derived from the DNA, and the V and J assignments and clone size from that table. Of approximately 100,000 clones listed, 81% are singletons. The length of the CDR3 is 14 residues. V dropped 6 bases and J dropped 0 bases, with 12 bases sitting between them. Per the germline V gene, CDR1 is MGHRA and CDR2 is YSYEKL. Sequenced input: peripheral blood. The chain carries TRBV4-1 and TRBJ2-7; no reliable D call. The source of this sequence is a human donor in a cohort sampled during active COVID-19. CDR3 protein: CASSIQQNSYEQYF. As DNA, the CDR3 is TGCGCCAGCAGTATACAGCAGAACTCCTACGAGCAGTACTTC.